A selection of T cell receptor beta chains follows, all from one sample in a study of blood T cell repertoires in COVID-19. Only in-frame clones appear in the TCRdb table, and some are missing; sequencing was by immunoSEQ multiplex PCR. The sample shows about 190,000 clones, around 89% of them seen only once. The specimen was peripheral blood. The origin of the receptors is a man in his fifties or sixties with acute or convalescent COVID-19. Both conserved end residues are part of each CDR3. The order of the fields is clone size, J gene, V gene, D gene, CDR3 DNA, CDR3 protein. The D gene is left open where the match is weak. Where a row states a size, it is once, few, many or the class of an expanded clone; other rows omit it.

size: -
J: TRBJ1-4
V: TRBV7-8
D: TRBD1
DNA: TGTGCCAGCAGCTTAGGAGGGACAGGGGGAGAAAAACTGTTTTTT
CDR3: CASSLGGTGGEKLFF

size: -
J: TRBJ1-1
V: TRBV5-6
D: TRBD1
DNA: TGTGCCAGCAGTCCCGGGACAGCAAGTGGAGCTTTCTTT
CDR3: CASSPGTASGAFF

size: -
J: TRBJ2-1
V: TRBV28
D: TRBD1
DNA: TGTGCCAGCAGGCCGGGACAGGGGGCCCTTCGGGGCAATGAGCAGTTCTTC
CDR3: CASRPGQGALRGNEQFF

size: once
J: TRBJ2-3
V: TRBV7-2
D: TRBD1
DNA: TGTGCCAGCAGCAGATCGGGACAGGGCACAGATACGCAGTATTTT
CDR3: CASSRSGQGTDTQYF

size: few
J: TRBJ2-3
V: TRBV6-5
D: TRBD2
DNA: TGTGCCAGCAGGGCGATGACTAGCGGAGATACGCAGTATTTT
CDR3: CASRAMTSGDTQYF

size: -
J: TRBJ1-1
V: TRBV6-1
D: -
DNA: TGTGCCAGCAGTGAAGCCTCCGGCAGGCGGGGGTTCTTT
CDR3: CASSEASGRRGFF

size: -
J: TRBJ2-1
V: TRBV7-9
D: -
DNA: TGTGCCAGCAGCTTACTTGGGGGGAGTAGGGACAATGAGCAGTTCTTC
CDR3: CASSLLGGSRDNEQFF

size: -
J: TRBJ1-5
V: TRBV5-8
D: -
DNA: TGTGCCAGCACTAGTCAGCCCCAGCATTTT
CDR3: CASTSQPQHF

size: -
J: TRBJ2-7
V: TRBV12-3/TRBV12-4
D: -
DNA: TGTGCCAGCAGGTCAGACACCACTCAAGAGCAGTACTTC
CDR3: CASRSDTTQEQYF

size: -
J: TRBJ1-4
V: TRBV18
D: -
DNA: TGTGCCAGCTCACCACCCACCAGGGGTGCTAATGAAAAACTGTTTTTT
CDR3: CASSPPTRGANEKLFF